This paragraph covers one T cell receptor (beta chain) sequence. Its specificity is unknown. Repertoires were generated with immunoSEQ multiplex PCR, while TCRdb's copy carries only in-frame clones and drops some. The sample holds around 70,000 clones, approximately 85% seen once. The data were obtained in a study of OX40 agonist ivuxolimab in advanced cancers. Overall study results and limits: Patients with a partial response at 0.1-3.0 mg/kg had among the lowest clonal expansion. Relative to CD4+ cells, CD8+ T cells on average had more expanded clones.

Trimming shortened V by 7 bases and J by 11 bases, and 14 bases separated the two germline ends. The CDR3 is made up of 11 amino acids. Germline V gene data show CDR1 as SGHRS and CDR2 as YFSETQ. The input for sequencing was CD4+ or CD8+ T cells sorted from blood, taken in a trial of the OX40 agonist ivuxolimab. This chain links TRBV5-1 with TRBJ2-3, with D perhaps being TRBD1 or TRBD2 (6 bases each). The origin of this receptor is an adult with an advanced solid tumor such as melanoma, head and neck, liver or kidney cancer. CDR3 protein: CASDGGRGQYF. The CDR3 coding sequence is TGCGCCAGCGACGGGGGCCGCGGGCAGTATTTT.